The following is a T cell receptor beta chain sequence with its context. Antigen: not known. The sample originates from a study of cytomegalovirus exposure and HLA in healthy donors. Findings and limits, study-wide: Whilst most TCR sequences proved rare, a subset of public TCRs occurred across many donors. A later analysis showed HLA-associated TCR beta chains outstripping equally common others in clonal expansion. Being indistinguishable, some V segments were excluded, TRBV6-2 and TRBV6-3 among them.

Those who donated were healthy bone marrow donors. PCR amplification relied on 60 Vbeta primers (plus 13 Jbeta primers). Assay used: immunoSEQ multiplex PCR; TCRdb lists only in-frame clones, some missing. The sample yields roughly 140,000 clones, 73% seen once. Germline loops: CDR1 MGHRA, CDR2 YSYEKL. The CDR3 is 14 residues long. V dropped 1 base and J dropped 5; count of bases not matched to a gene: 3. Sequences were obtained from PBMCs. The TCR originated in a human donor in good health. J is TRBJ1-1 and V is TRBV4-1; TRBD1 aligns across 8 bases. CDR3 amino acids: CASSQAGGWTEAFF. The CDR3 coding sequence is TGCGCCAGCAGCCAAGCAGGGGGCTGGACTGAAGCTTTCTTT.